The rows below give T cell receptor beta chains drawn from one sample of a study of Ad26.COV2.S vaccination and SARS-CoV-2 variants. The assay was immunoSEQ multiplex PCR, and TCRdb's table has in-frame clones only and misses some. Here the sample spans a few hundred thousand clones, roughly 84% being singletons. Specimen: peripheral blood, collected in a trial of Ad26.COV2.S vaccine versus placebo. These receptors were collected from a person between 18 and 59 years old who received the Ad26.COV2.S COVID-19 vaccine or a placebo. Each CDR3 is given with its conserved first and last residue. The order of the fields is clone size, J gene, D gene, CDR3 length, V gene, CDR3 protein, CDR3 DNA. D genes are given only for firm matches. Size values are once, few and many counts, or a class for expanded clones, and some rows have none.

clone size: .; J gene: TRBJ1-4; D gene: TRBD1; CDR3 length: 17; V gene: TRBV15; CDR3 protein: CATSRDSGQIRSEKLFF; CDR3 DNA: TGTGCCACCAGCAGGGATTCGGGACAGATCCGGTCTGAAAAACTGTTTTTT
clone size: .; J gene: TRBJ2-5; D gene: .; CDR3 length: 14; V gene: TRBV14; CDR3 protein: CASSQDRLGRPPHF; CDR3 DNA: TGTGCCAGCAGCCAAGATAGGCTAGGGCGACCTCCACACTTC
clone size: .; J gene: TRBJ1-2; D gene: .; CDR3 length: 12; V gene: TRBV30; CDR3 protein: CAWSVRVRGYTF; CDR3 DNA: TGTGCCTGGAGTGTAAGGGTACGAGGCTACACCTTC
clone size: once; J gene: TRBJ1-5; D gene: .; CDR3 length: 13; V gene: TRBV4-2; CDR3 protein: CASSLTKSQPQHF; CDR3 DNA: TGTGCCAGCAGCCTTACTAAATCCCAGCCCCAGCATTTT
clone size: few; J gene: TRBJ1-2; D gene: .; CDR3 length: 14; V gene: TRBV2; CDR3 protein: CASSEGDRAYGYTF; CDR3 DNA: TGTGCCAGCAGTGAAGGGGACCGAGCCTATGGCTACACCTTC
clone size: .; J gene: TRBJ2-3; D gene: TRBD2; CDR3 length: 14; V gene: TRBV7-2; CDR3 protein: CASSYSGGGNTQYF; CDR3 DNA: TGTGCCAGCAGCTACAGCGGGGGCGGGAATACGCAGTATTTT
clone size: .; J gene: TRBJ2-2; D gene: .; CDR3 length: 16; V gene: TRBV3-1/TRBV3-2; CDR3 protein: CASSQEGGMNTGELFF; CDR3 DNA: TGTGCCAGCAGCCAAGAGGGGGGAATGAACACCGGGGAGCTGTTTTTT
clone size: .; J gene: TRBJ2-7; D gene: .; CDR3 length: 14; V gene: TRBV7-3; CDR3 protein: CASSLTTDSYEQYF; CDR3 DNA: TGTGCCAGCAGCTTGACGACGGATTCCTACGAGCAGTACTTC
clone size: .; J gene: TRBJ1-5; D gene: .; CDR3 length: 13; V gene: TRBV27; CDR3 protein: CASSSLVGQPQHF; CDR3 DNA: TGTGCCAGCAGTTCACTGGTGGGACAGCCCCAGCATTTT
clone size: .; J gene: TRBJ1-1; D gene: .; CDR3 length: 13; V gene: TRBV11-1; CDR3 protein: CASSLGINTEAFF; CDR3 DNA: TGTGCCAGCAGCTTGGGGATCAACACTGAAGCTTTCTTT
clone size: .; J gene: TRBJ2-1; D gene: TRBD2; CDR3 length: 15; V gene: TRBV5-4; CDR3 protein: CASRIRGGNYNEQFF; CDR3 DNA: TGTGCCAGCAGGATACGGGGGGGTAACTACAATGAGCAGTTCTTC
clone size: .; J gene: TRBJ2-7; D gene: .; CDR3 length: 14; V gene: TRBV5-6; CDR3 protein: CASSLAGLPGEQYF; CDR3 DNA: TGTGCCAGCAGCTTGGCAGGGCTACCCGGCGAGCAGTACTTC
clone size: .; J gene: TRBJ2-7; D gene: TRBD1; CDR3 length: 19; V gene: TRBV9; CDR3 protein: CASSVAPASFDRVTYEQYF; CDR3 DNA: TGTGCCAGCAGCGTAGCCCCAGCCTCCTTCGACAGGGTCACCTACGAGCAGTACTTC
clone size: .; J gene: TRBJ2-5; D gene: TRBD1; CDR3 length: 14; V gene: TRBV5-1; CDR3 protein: CASSYGQGGETQYF; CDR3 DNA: TGCGCCAGCAGCTATGGACAGGGAGGCGAGACCCAGTACTTC
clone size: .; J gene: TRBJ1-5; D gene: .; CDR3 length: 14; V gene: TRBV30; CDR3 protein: CAWSGGQGNQPQHF; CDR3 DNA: TGTGCCTGGAGTGGAGGGCAGGGCAATCAGCCCCAGCATTTT
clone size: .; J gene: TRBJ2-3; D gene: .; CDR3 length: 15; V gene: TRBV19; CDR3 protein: CASKLTGTPGDTQYF; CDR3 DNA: TGTGCCAGTAAACTCACCGGGACCCCGGGGGATACGCAGTATTTT
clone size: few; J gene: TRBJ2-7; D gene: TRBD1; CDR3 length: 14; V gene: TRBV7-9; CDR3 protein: CASSAPGQGHEQYF; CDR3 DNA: TGTGCCAGCAGCGCACCGGGACAGGGTCACGAGCAGTACTTC
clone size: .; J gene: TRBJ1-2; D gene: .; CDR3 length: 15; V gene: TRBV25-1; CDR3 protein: CASSATDRANYGYTF; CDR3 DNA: TGTGCCAGCAGTGCCACCGACAGAGCTAACTATGGCTACACCTTC
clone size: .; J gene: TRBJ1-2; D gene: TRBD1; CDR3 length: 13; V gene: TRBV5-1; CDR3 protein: CASSPDRGGGYTF; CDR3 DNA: TGCGCCAGCAGCCCCGACAGGGGAGGAGGCTACACCTTC
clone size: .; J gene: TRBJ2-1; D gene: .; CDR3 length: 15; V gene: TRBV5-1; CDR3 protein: CASSLAGARHGEQFF; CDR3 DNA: TGCGCCAGCAGCTTGGCCGGGGCTAGGCATGGTGAGCAGTTCTTC
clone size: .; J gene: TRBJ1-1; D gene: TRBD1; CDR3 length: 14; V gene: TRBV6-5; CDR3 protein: CASSPPDRVGEAFF; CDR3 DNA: TGTGCCAGCAGTCCCCCCGACAGGGTCGGTGAAGCTTTCTTT
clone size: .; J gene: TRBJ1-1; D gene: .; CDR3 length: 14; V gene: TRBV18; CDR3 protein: CASSPGPEATEAFF; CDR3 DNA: TGTGCCAGCTCACCAGGTCCAGAGGCCACTGAAGCTTTCTTT
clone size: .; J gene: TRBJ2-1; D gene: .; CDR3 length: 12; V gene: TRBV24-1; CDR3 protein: CATSDRMNEQFF; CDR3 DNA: TGTGCCACCAGTGATCGCATGAATGAGCAGTTCTTC
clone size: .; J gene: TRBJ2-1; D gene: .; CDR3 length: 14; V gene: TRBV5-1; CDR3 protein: CASSFSSTNNEQFF; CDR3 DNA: TGCGCCAGCAGCTTCAGCTCCACTAACAATGAGCAGTTCTTC
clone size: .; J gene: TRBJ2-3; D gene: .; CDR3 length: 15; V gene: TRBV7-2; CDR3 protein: CASSLTAVRGDTQYF; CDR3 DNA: TGTGCCAGCAGCTTAACAGCGGTCCGGGGAGATACGCAGTATTTT
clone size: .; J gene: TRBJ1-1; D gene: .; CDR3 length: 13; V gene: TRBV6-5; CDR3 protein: CASSYRVNTEAFF; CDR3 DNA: TGTGCCAGCAGTTACAGGGTGAACACTGAAGCTTTCTTT
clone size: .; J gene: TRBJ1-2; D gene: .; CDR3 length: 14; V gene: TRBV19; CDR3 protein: CASSIERTVYGYTF; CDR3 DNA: TGTGCCAGTAGTATAGAACGGACAGTCTATGGCTACACCTTC
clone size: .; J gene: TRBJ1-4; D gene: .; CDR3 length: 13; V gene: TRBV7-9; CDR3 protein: CASSPTDNEKLFF; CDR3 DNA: TGTGCCAGCAGCCCGACAGATAATGAAAAACTGTTTTTT
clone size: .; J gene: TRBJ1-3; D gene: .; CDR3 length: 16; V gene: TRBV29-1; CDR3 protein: CSVEAGMDSSGNTIYF; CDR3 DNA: TGCAGCGTTGAAGCGGGGATGGACAGCTCTGGAAACACCATATATTTT
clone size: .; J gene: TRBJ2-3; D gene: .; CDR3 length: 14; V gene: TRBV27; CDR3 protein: CASGGTYLADTQYF; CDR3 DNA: TGTGCCAGTGGGGGGACCTACCTCGCGGATACGCAGTATTTT
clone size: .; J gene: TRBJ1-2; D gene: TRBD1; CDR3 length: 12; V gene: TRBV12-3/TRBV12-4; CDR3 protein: CASSPDRVGYTF; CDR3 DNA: TGTGCCAGCAGTCCCGACAGGGTTGGCTACACCTTC
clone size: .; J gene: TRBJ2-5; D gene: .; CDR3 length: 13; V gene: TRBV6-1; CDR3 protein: CASSEAGQETQYF; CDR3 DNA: TGTGCCAGCAGTGAGGCAGGCCAAGAGACCCAGTACTTC
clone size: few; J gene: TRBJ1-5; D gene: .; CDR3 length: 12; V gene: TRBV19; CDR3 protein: CASSSGGQPQHF; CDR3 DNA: TGTGCCAGTAGTAGTGGGGGACAGCCCCAGCATTTT
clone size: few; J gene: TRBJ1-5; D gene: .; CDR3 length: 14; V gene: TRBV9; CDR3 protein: CASSADGTNQPQHF; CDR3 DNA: TGTGCCAGCAGCGCCGACGGAACCAATCAGCCCCAGCATTTT
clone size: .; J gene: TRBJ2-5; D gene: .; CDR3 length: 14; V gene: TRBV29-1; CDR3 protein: CSVEGAGGGETQYF; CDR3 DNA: TGCAGCGTTGAAGGGGCAGGAGGGGGGGAGACCCAGTACTTC
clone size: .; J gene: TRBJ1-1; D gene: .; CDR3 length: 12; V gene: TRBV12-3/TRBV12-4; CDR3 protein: CASSPANTEAFF; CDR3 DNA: TGTGCCAGCAGTCCGGCGAACACTGAAGCTTTCTTT
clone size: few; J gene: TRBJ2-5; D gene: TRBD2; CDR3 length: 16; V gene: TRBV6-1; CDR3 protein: CASRESGARTVETQYF; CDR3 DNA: TGTGCCAGCAGGGAAAGCGGGGCCCGCACGGTAGAGACCCAGTACTTC
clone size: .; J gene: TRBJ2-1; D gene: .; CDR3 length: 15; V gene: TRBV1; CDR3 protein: CTSSQGLAGDNEQFF; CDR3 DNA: TGCACCAGCAGCCAGGGACTAGCGGGGGACAATGAGCAGTTCTTC
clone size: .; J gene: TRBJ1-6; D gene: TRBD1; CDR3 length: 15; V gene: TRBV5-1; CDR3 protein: CASSFQGDDNSPLHF; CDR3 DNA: TGCGCCAGCAGCTTCCAGGGGGATGATAATTCACCCCTCCACTTT
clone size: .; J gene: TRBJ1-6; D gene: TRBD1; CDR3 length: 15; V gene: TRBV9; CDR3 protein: CASSAGGQGNSPLHF; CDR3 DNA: TGTGCCAGCAGCGCCGGGGGACAGGGAAATTCACCCCTCCACTTT
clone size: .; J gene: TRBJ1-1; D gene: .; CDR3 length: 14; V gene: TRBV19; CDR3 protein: CASSLQSSNTEAFF; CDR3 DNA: TGTGCCAGTAGTCTCCAGAGCTCGAACACTGAAGCTTTCTTT
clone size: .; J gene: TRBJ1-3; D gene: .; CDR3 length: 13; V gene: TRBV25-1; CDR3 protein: CASSAYSGNTIYF; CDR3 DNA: TGTGCCAGCAGTGCTTACTCTGGAAACACCATATATTTT
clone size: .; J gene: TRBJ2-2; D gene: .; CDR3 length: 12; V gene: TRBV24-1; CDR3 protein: CATSARPGELFF; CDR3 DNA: TGTGCCACCAGCGCCCGCCCCGGGGAGCTGTTTTTT
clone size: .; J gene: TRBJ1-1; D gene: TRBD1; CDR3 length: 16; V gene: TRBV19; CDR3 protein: CASSKDRGLWNTEAFF; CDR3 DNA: TGTGCCAGTAGCAAGGACAGGGGGCTTTGGAACACTGAAGCTTTCTTT
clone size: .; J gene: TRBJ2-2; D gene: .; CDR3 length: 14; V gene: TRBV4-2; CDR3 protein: CASSQEQGGGELFF; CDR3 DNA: TGTGCCAGCAGCCAAGAGCAGGGTGGGGGGGAGCTGTTTTTT
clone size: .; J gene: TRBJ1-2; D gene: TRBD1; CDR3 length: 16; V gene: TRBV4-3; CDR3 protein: CASSQEPGTGRGGYTF; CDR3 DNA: TGCGCCAGCAGCCAAGAACCCGGGACAGGGAGAGGTGGCTACACCTTC
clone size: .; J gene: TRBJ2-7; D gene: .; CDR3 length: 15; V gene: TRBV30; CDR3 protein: CAWSVSWGSGYEQYF; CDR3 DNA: TGTGCCTGGAGTGTATCCTGGGGGTCTGGCTACGAGCAGTACTTC
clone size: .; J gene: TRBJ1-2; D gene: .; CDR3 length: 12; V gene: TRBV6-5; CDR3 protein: CASSMGEGGYTF; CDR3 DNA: TGTGCCAGCAGTATGGGGGAAGGTGGCTACACCTTC
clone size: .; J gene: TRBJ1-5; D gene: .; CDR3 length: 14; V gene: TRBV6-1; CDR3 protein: CASLPGHSNQPQHF; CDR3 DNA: TGTGCCAGCCTCCCGGGCCATAGCAATCAGCCCCAGCATTTT
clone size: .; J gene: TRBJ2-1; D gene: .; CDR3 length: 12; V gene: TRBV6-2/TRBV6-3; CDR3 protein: CASSYPNNEQFF; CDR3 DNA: TGTGCCAGCAGTTACCCTAACAATGAGCAGTTCTTC